The 19 T cell receptor beta chains reported below all come from one sample, sequenced in a study of CD8+ T cells in alopecia areata. Extracted RNA was reverse transcribed into cDNA, the sequencing template. Repertoires were generated with immunoSEQ multiplex PCR, while TCRdb's copy carries only in-frame clones and drops some. The sample yields about 190,000 clones, 55% to 70% seen once. Treatment denoted: oral pan-JAK inhibitor, 5-10 mg twice daily. Sequencing used CD4+ T cells sorted from blood, obtained at week 4, from a patient treated with tofacitinib. The receptors derive from a human donor with alopecia areata.

V is TRBV29-1 and J is TRBJ2-7; 10 bases map to TRBD1. Per the germline V gene, CDR1 is SQVTM and CDR2 is ANQGSEA. There are 13 residues in the CDR3. With V trimmed by 5 bases and J by 3 bases, 4 bases remained unmatched. CDR3 in amino acids: CSVNRDRGYEQYF. CDR3 DNA: TGCAGCGTTAACCGGGACAGGGGCTACGAGCAGTACTTC.

This clone was recorded a few times. The genes are TRBV9 and TRBJ1-2, with D possibly matching TRBD1 (6 bases). In germline, CDR1 is SGDLS, CDR2 YYNGEE. V dropped 3 bases and J dropped 8 bases, with 20 bases sitting between them. The CDR3 is 15 amino acids. In nucleotides, the CDR3 is TGTGCCAGCAGCGCACTACCGATCAACAGGGACGGCTACACCTTC. Translation: CASSALPINRDGYTF.

The rearrangement links TRBV9 to TRBJ2-5, with D possibly matching TRBD2 (5 bases). The CDR3 runs to 14 residues. CDR1 and CDR2 from the germline V gene are SGDLS and YYNGEE. Trimming stripped 1 base from V and 5 bases from J, with 12 bases between. The CDR3 loop reads CASSVSPAVETQYF. Here the CDR3 DNA reads TGTGCCAGCAGCGTAAGCCCAGCGGTCGAGACCCAGTACTTC.

This rearrangement joins TRBV30 to TRBJ1-1; 7 positions match TRBD1. Germline assignment: CDR1 GTSNPN and CDR2 SVGIG (reference sequence). CDR3 length: 11 amino acids. The chain's CDR3 is CAWDRNTEAFF. The CDR3 DNA is TGTGCTTGGGACAGGAACACTGAAGCTTTCTTT. The full variable domain, with the rest looked up from reference TRBV30 and TRBJ1-1, is SQTIHQWPATLVQPVGSPLSLECTVEGTSNPNLYWYRQAAGRGLQLLFYSVGIGQISSEVPQNLSASRPQDRQFILSSKKLLLSDSGFYLCAWDRNTEAFFGQGTRLTVV.

With respect to this clone: One end of the junction does not line up with germline, which may come from a read error. This rearrangement joins TRBV29-1 to TRBJ2-2, with D possibly matching TRBD1 (5 bases). This CDR3 has 17 residues. Germline-derived CDR1 and CDR2 are SQVTM and ANQGSEA. The CDR3 protein is CSVESPRPGIYTGELFF. Here the CDR3 DNA reads TGCAGCGTTGAGTCGCCCCGTCCAGGGATCTACACTGGGGAGCTGTTTTTT.

This clone was counted only a few times. CDR3 in DNA: TGCAGCGCCAACGGACAGGGGGCGAAGGCTTTCTTT. This encodes CSANGQGAKAFF. The chain couples TRBV29-1 to TRBJ1-1, with 11 nucleotides matching TRBD1. V trimming: 7 bases; J trimming: 11 bases; junction bases outside the gene matches: 9. Germline lookup yields CDR1 SQVTM and CDR2 ANQGSEA. This CDR3 contains 12 residues. Using reference TRBV29-1 and TRBJ1-1 for the parts outside the CDR3, the full variable domain is SAVISQKPSRDICQRGTSLTIQCQVDSQVTMMFWYRQQPGQSLTLIATANQGSEATYESGFVIDKFPISRPNLTFSTLTVSNMSPEDSSIYLCSANGQGAKAFFGQGTRLTVV.

The genes are TRBV4-2 and TRBJ2-7, with a weak D call TRBD2 (7 bases). CDR3 length: 16 amino acids. Germline-derived CDR1 and CDR2 are LGHNA and YNFKEQ. Trimming shortened V by 2 bases and J by 1 base, and 15 bases separated the two germline ends. The CDR3 sequence: CASSQPKQGLSYEQYF. The CDR3 region has the DNA TGTGCCAGCAGCCAACCAAAACAGGGACTATCCTACGAGCAGTACTTC.

The V call is TRBV7-9, the J call TRBJ2-1; D gene ambiguous. The ends were cut back, 1 base at V and 6 bases at J, with 7 bases in the middle. CDR1 is SEHNR, CDR2 FQNEAQ, per germline (reference sequence). This CDR3 has 13 residues. Here the CDR3 reads CASSLVRVNEQFF. CDR3 in DNA: TGTGCCAGCAGCTTAGTTCGGGTCAATGAGCAGTTCTTC.

This clone has more than one count but fewer than ten. J is TRBJ2-6 and V is TRBV5-1, with 8 bases that match TRBD1. CDR3 size: 18 residues. Germline V gene sequence: CDR1 SGHRS, CDR2 YFSETQ. The ends lost 3 bases at V and 0 bases at J; junction bases unmatched: 8. DNA for the CDR3: TGCGCCAGCAGCTGGATGGGACAGGCTTACTCTGGGGCCAACGTCCTGACTTTC. It yields the protein CASSWMGQAYSGANVLTF. Based on the CDR3 plus reference TRBV5-1 and TRBJ2-6, the full variable domain is KAGVTQTPRYLIKTRGQQVTLSCSPISGHRSVSWYQQTPGQGLQFLFEYFSETQRNKGNFPGRFSGRQFSNSRSEMNVSTLELGDSALYLCASSWMGQAYSGANVLTFGAGSRLTVL.

In DNA form, the CDR3 reads TGTGCCTGGAGTGGGGACAGCCTCAATCAGCCCCAGCATTTT. Amino acids: CAWSGDSLNQPQHF. This sequence joins TRBV30 and TRBJ1-5; 7 nucleotides align to TRBD1. The germline CDR1 and CDR2 sequences are GTSNPN and SVGIG (reference sequence). The CDR3 is made up of 14 amino acids. After removal of 1 base from V and 3 bases from J, the junction contained 3 bases not matched to a gene. The variable domain in full, completed from reference TRBV30 and TRBJ1-5, reads SQTIHQWPATLVQPVGSPLSLECTVEGTSNPNLYWYRQAAGRGLQLLFYSVGIGQISSEVPQNLSASRPQDRQFILSSKKLLLSDSGFYLCAWSGDSLNQPQHFGDGTRLSIL.

This clone turned up a few times. J is TRBJ2-6 and V is TRBV19; tentatively, D is TRBD2 (6 bases). This CDR3 spans 14 amino acids. Per the germline V gene, CDR1 is LNHDA and CDR2 is SQIVND (reference sequence). V shed 7 bases and J shed 2 bases, with 9 bases lying between them. The CDR3 DNA reads as TGTGCCAGTACGCGGGGAACTGGGGCCAACGTCCTGACTTTC. Translated, it gives CASTRGTGANVLTF.

This chain joins TRBV7-9 and TRBJ2-7; D possibly uses TRBD1 or TRBD2 (6 bases each). This CDR3 has 15 amino acids. V shed 7 bases and J shed 0 bases, with 16 bases lying between them. CDR1 and CDR2 from the germline V gene are SEHNR and FQNEAQ (reference sequence). CDR3 residues: CASIPFGGYSYEQYF. The CDR3 DNA reads TGTGCCAGCATCCCGTTCGGGGGCTACTCCTACGAGCAGTACTTC.

This clone has a single count. The rearrangement links TRBV29-1 to TRBJ2-5, with D possibly being TRBD1 (6 bases). CDR3 size: 12 residues. V lost 7 bases and J 6 bases, leaving 15 bases between the germline ends. Germline CDR1 and CDR2: SQVTM and ANQGSEA. The CDR3 loop is CSGQQGWQTQYF. The CDR3 nucleotides read TGCAGCGGTCAGCAGGGGTGGCAGACCCAGTACTTC.

The chain links TRBV18 to TRBJ1-2; D unresolved. Trimming removed 3 bases from V and 3 bases from J, with 8 bases in between. The CDR3 covers 13 residues. Germline CDR1 is KGHSH and CDR2 is LQKENI. CDR3 sequence reads: CASSPDLYYGYTF. CDR3 nucleotide sequence: TGTGCCAGCTCACCTGACTTGTACTATGGCTACACCTTC. The full variable domain, its missing parts supplied by reference TRBV18 and TRBJ1-2, is NAGVMQNPRHLVRRRGQEARLRCSPMKGHSHVYWYRQLPEEGLKFMVYLQKENIIDESGMPKERFSAEFPKEGPSILRIQQVVRGDSAAYFCASSPDLYYGYTFGSGTRLTVV.

The chain combines TRBV23-1 with TRBJ1-5; no clear D. TRBV23-1 is an open reading frame, and its role is uncertain. The V and J ends lost 4 bases and 0 bases respectively, with 10 bases between them. This CDR3 has 15 amino acids. The CDR3 protein is CASSLLVFSNQPQHF. The CDR3 DNA reads TGCGCCAGCAGTCTATTAGTGTTTAGCAATCAGCCCCAGCATTTT.

A few counts support this clone. CDR3 sequence reads: CASTGTHEQYF. CDR3 in DNA: TGTGCCAGCACCGGGACCCACGAGCAGTACTTC. The V and J genes are TRBV27 and TRBJ2-7; D might be TRBD1 or TRBD2, each matching 5 bases. CDR1 and CDR2 (germline): MNHEY, SMNVEV (reference sequence). Trimming shortened V by 7 bases and J by 5 bases, and 9 bases separated the two germline ends. The CDR3 consists of 11 residues.

The V gene is TRBV19, the J gene TRBJ2-7, with 9 bases matching TRBD1. The V and J ends lost 8 bases and 1 base, in that order; junction bases with no gene match: 9. The CDR3 runs to 15 residues. Germline CDR1 and CDR2: LNHDA and SQIVND (reference sequence). This CDR3 reads CASSPGTGISYEQYF. DNA for the CDR3: TGTGCCAGTTCGCCCGGGACAGGGATTTCCTACGAGCAGTACTTC.

The chain has TRBV29-1 and TRBJ1-1; D gene uncertain. Germline lookup yields CDR1 SQVTM and CDR2 ANQGSEA. This CDR3 region has 11 residues. V was shortened by 4 bases and J by 8 bases, with 11 bases between the two germline ends. CDR3 protein: CSVVHVAEAFF. As DNA, the CDR3 is TGCAGCGTTGTTCATGTTGCCGAAGCTTTCTTT. Filled out from reference TRBV29-1 and TRBJ1-1, the complete variable domain reads SAVISQKPSRDICQRGTSLTIQCQVDSQVTMMFWYRQQPGQSLTLIATANQGSEATYESGFVIDKFPISRPNLTFSTLTVSNMSPEDSSIYLCSVVHVAEAFFGQGTRLTVV.

This chain's CDR3 is CASSPARGSPEQYF. The CDR3 DNA reads as TGTGCCAGCAGCCCGGCGAGGGGATCTCCCGAGCAGTACTTC. The chain recombines TRBV7-2 with TRBJ2-7; the D gene could be TRBD1 or TRBD2 (5 bases each). This CDR3 region has 14 residues. CDR1 and CDR2 from the germline V gene are SGHTA and FQGNSA. V lost 5 bases to trimming and J lost 6 bases, with 17 bases between them.